This T cell receptor (beta chain) was captured in a study of blood T cell repertoires in COVID-19. Study information: Whether acute or convalescent, the COVID-19 samples came from the United States, Italy and Spain.

As handled by the study authors: Reference gene primer amplification yielded estimated nucleated cell counts. Profiled with immunoSEQ multiplex PCR; TCRdb holds only in-frame clones, not every one. The V and J calls and clone size are taken from that table; D and trimming were inferred from the DNA. The sample lists more than 20,000 clones; 70% to 90% were seen once. CDR3 length equals 15 residues. After removal of 1 base from V and 2 bases from J, the junction contained 5 bases not matched to a gene. CDR1 is KGHSH, CDR2 LQKENI, per germline. The chain is built from TRBV18 and TRBJ2-7, with TRBD2 identical over 7 bases. This TCR came from a man between 65 and 85 years old with acute or convalescent COVID-19. Sample: peripheral blood. CDR3 coding DNA: TGTGCCAGCTCACCACGAAACGGGGGGACCTACGAGCAGTACTTC. It is translated as CASSPRNGGTYEQYF.